The 18 T cell receptor beta chains reported below all come from one sample, sequenced in a study of beta chain features in type 1 diabetes. What was sequenced were expressed TCRB transcripts, since all of the isolated RNA had been reverse transcribed. The method was immunoSEQ multiplex PCR; TCRdb's version includes in-frame clones alone and lacks a portion of them. Here the sample spans over 700,000 clones, around a sixth being singletons. The sequenced material came from naive CD4+ T cells from blood. Source of these receptors: a woman aged 18-29 years in good health.

The V and J genes are TRBV9 and TRBJ2-5; weak D call: TRBD2 (6 bases). V was trimmed by 0 bases and J by 4 bases, leaving 7 bases between them. Germline V gives CDR1 SGDLS, CDR2 YYNGEE. The CDR3 consists of 13 residues. CDR3 loop: CASSVGLVETQYF. The CDR3 DNA is TGTGCCAGCAGCGTAGGACTAGTAGAGACCCAGTACTTC.

This clone has more than one count but fewer than ten. The chain carries TRBV19 and TRBJ1-5, with unresolved D. V was shortened by 5 bases and J by 5 bases, with 13 bases between the two germline ends. CDR1 is LNHDA, CDR2 SQIVND, per germline (reference sequence). The CDR3 consists of 14 residues. CDR3 nucleotide sequence: TGTGCCAGTAGTGAGACCCTGGGGTATCAGCCCCAGCATTTT. Protein: CASSETLGYQPQHF.

The J gene is TRBJ2-1, the V gene TRBV28, with 7 positions matching TRBD2. The CDR3 loop spans 12 amino acids. V dropped 5 bases and J dropped 5; count of bases not matched to a gene: 0. CDR1 and CDR2 from the germline V gene are MDHEN and SYDVKM. The CDR3 region is CASSAGDNEQFF. CDR3 coding DNA: TGTGCCAGCAGTGCGGGGGACAATGAGCAGTTCTTC.

The chain uses TRBV7-9 and TRBJ2-5; TRBD2 agrees at 10 bases. The CDR3 consists of 14 residues. V shed 5 bases and J 2 bases; nucleotides not matched to a gene: 2. Germline CDR1 reads SEHNR; CDR2 reads FQNEAQ (reference sequence). The chain's CDR3 is CASSPTSGQETQYF. DNA of the CDR3: TGTGCCAGCAGCCCGACTAGCGGGCAAGAGACCCAGTACTTC.

The chain combines TRBV9 with TRBJ1-1; D is undetermined. V lost 0 bases to trimming and J lost 6 bases, with 12 bases between them. The CDR3 sequence is 14 residues long. Germline CDR1 reads SGDLS; CDR2 reads YYNGEE. The CDR3 loop reads CASSVASVDAEAFF. The DNA for the CDR3 is TGTGCCAGCAGCGTAGCATCGGTTGACGCTGAAGCTTTCTTT.

This clone was detected only a few times. The chain combines TRBV5-4 with TRBJ2-5; 7 bases fit TRBD1. Matching the DNA end better, TRBJ2-7 makes the J call doubtful. The V gene's germline CDR1 is SGHNT and CDR2 YYREEE (reference sequence). The CDR3 totals 13 residues. CDR3 in amino acids: CASSLRQGYEQYF. CDR3 nucleotide sequence: TGTGCCAGCAGCTTAAGACAGGGCTACGAGCAGTACTTC.

The chain recombines TRBV1 with TRBJ2-7. TRBV1 is termed a pseudogene. The CDR3 consists of 17 residues. CDR3 protein: CTSSRLAIVLPTYEQYF. CDR3 nucleotide sequence: TGCACCAGCAGCCGTCTGGCAATAGTTCTCCCTACCTACGAGCAGTACTTC.

The chain has TRBV28 and TRBJ2-5, with 12 bases identical to TRBD2. CDR1 and CDR2 from the germline V gene are MDHEN and SYDVKM. V shed 8 bases and J 5 bases; nucleotides not matched to a gene: 9. The CDR3 runs to 15 residues. The CDR3 loop reads CASGSPSGRGETQYF. The CDR3 DNA reads TGTGCCAGCGGCTCCCCTAGCGGGAGGGGGGAGACCCAGTACTTC.

This sequence joins TRBV7-6 and TRBJ2-1, with a tentative D call TRBD1 (6 bases). V shed 5 bases and J shed 3 bases, with 17 bases lying between them. The CDR3 spans 16 residues. Germline V gene lookup returns CDR1 SGHVS and CDR2 FNYEAQ. The chain's CDR3 is CASSLEGQRIYNEQFF. The DNA for the CDR3 is TGTGCCAGCAGCCTCGAAGGACAGAGGATCTACAATGAGCAGTTCTTC.

This clone showed up just a few times. V usage is TRBV19 and J usage is TRBJ1-2, with D maybe TRBD1 (5 bases). The CDR3 sequence is 12 residues long. CDR1 LNHDA and CDR2 SQIVND come from the germline V gene (reference sequence). V was pared by 3 bases and J by 8 bases, with 10 bases between. The CDR3 is CASSIRQGGYTF. The DNA of the CDR3 is TGTGCCAGTAGTATTAGGCAGGGCGGCTACACCTTC.

This clone has a handful of counts. This chain uses TRBV7-9 with TRBJ2-2, with D unclear. This CDR3 comprises 16 residues. CDR1 is SEHNR, CDR2 FQNEAQ, per germline (reference sequence). Trimming left V 6 bases short and J 1 base short, with 15 bases between. The CDR3 sequence is CASRPIGRLNTGELFF. DNA for the CDR3: TGTGCCAGCAGGCCTATCGGACGGTTGAACACCGGGGAGCTGTTTTTT.

The chain carries TRBV5-4 and TRBJ1-1, with D unclear. Germline V lookup: CDR1 SGHNT, CDR2 YYREEE (reference sequence). The CDR3 extends over 13 amino acids. The V end lost 0 bases, the J end lost 9 bases, and 12 bases lay between the germline ends. The CDR3 nucleotides are TGTGCCAGCAGCTTGGCCCGGCACGGAAAAGCTTTCTTT. Translation gives CASSLARHGKAFF. Full variable domain (outside the CDR3, taken from reference TRBV5-4 and TRBJ1-1): ETGVTQSPTHLIKTRGQQVTLRCSSQSGHNTVSWYQQALGQGPQFIFQYYREEENGRGNFPPRFSGLQFPNYSSELNVNALELDDSALYLCASSLARHGKAFFGQGTRLTVV.

The V and J genes are TRBV2 and TRBJ2-2, with TRBD2 as a possible D gene (6 bases). V dropped 6 bases and J dropped 4 bases, with 9 bases sitting between them. The germline V gene has CDR1 SNHLY and CDR2 FYNNEI. The CDR3 extends over 13 amino acids. The CDR3 DNA reads TGTGCCAGCAGGCGGGATCCCACCGGGGAGCTGTTTTTT. It yields the protein CASRRDPTGELFF.

This clone showed up just a few times. The CDR3 DNA is TGTGCCAGCAGCTTGTTTAGCGGGAGGGCCGGTGAGCAGTTCTTC. Protein sequence: CASSLFSGRAGEQFF. The rearrangement links TRBV5-6 to TRBJ2-1, with 11 bases aligning to TRBD2. V lost 1 base and J lost 9; bases outside the gene matches: 6. The CDR3 length is 15 residues. Germline V CDR1 and CDR2: SGHDT, YYEEEE.

This clone was counted only a few times. The gene calls are TRBV11-2 and TRBJ1-2, with unresolved D. The CDR3 length is 14 residues. Germline CDR1 SGHAT, CDR2 FQNNGV. The V gene lost 2 bases and the J gene lost 7 bases, with 14 bases spanning the gap. CDR3 coding DNA: TGTGCCAGCAGCTTACCCGCCGGGGTTGGTGGCTACACCTTC. Encoded protein: CASSLPAGVGGYTF.

This clone showed up just a few times. The chain links TRBV4-1 to TRBJ1-5; no definite D call. The CDR3 totals 16 residues. Germline V CDR1 and CDR2: MGHRA, YSYEKL. V was pared by 0 bases and J by 0 bases, with 9 bases between. CDR3 protein: CASSQDGFVSNQPQHF. The CDR3 nucleotides read TGCGCCAGCAGCCAAGATGGGTTTGTTAGCAATCAGCCCCAGCATTTT.

This clone showed up just a few times. V and J are TRBV10-3 and TRBJ2-3, with 11 bases that match TRBD2. This CDR3 has 15 amino acids. The V gene end was trimmed by 10 bases and the J gene end by 0 bases; junction bases not matched to a gene: 6. Germline V gene data show CDR1 as ENHRY and CDR2 as SYGVKD. The CDR3 sequence is CATGLAGDSTDTQYF. As DNA, the CDR3 is TGTGCCACTGGACTAGCGGGTGATAGCACAGATACGCAGTATTTT.

V gene TRBV6-1 combines with J gene TRBJ2-5; D gene uncertain. The CDR3 spans 12 residues. Trimming left V 7 bases short and J 5 bases short, with 11 bases between. Germline CDR1 and CDR2: MNHNS and SASEGT. Here the CDR3 DNA reads TGTGCCAGCACAGTAGGGTTGGAGACCCAGTACTTC. It encodes CASTVGLETQYF.